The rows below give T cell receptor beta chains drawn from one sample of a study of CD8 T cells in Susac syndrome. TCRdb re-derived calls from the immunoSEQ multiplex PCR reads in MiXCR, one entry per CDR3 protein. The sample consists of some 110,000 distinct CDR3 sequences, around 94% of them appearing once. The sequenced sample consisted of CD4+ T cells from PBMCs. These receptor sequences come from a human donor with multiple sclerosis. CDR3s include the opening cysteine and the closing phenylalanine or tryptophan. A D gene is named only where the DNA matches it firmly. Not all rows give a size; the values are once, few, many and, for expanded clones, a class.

CASSLGSGNGELFF	TGTGCCAGCAGCTTAGGATCGGGGAACGGGGAGCTGTTTTTT	TRBJ2-2	.	.	TRBV7-2
CASSLGQGPYEQYF	TGTGCCAGCTCACTTGGACAGGGGCCCTACGAGCAGTACTTC	TRBJ2-7	few	TRBD1	TRBV18
CAWSVLRGTQETQYF	TGTGCCTGGAGTGTTCTTAGGGGGACTCAAGAGACCCAGTACTTC	TRBJ2-5	.	.	TRBV30
CASSFRSGGGYNEQFF	TGTGCCAGCAGCTTCCGGAGCGGGGGAGGCTACAATGAGCAGTTCTTC	TRBJ2-1	.	TRBD2	TRBV7-3
CASRTGVDTEAFF	TGTGCCAGCAGGACAGGGGTCGACACTGAAGCTTTCTTT	TRBJ1-1	.	TRBD1	TRBV27
CASSVTMNTEAFF	TGTGCCAGCAGCGTAACAATGAACACTGAAGCTTTCTTT	TRBJ1-1	.	.	TRBV7-6
CASSLDQFQGTDTQYF	TGTGCCAGCAGCTTAGACCAGTTCCAGGGCACAGATACGCAGTATTTT	TRBJ2-3	once	.	TRBV11-2
CASTPGLAQETQYF	TGTGCCAGCACCCCGGGACTAGCTCAAGAGACCCAGTACTTC	TRBJ2-5	.	TRBD2	TRBV12-3/TRBV12-4
CASGLNGANVLTF	TGTGCTAGTGGTTTGAATGGGGCCAACGTCCTGACTTTC	TRBJ2-6	.	.	TRBV12-5
CASSLGEVPGSYGYTF	TGTGCCAGCAGCTTAGGGGAGGTCCCAGGGAGCTATGGCTACACCTTC	TRBJ1-2	.	.	TRBV7-3
CASSLGPFSYEQYF	TGTGCCAGCAGCCTGGGGCCTTTCTCCTACGAGCAGTACTTC	TRBJ2-7	once	.	TRBV27
CAIRSGTEETQYF	TGTGCCATCAGATCCGGGACAGAAGAGACCCAGTACTTC	TRBJ2-5	.	TRBD1	TRBV10-3
CAWHRDSYEQYF	TGTGCCTGGCACAGGGACTCCTACGAGCAGTACTTC	TRBJ2-7	.	.	TRBV30
CASSLATPLAGGQQYF	TGTGCCAGCAGCTTAGCCACTCCTCTAGCGGGGGGACAGCAGTACTTC	TRBJ2-7	.	TRBD2	TRBV7-2
CASSPPTQGSPQFF	TGTGCCAGCTCACCACCGACACAGGGTTCTCCTCAGTTCTTC	TRBJ2-1	once	.	TRBV18
CAISETRVDEAFF	TGTGCCATCAGCGAGACCCGGGTAGATGAAGCTTTCTTT	TRBJ1-1	.	.	TRBV10-3
CASSERSKGYEQYF	TGTGCCAGCAGTGAACGGTCAAAAGGATACGAGCAGTACTTC	TRBJ2-7	.	.	TRBV6-1
CASSFGQGIETQYF	TGTGCCAGCAGTTTCGGACAGGGAATAGAGACCCAGTACTTC	TRBJ2-5	.	TRBD1	TRBV7-9
CASSVGGTAISGNTIYF	TGTGCCAGCAGCGTAGGAGGGACAGCCATCTCTGGAAACACCATATATTTT	TRBJ1-3	.	TRBD1	TRBV9
CASSHAEATNEKLFF	TGTGCCAGCAGCCATGCAGAAGCAACTAATGAAAAACTGTTTTTT	TRBJ1-4	.	.	TRBV4-2
CASSQAGQPQHF	TGTGCCAGCAGCCAAGCAGGACAGCCCCAGCATTTT	TRBJ1-5	once	.	TRBV3-1
CASSLSVTGDGYTF	TGTGCCAGCAGTTTAAGTGTGACAGGAGATGGCTACACCTTC	TRBJ1-2	.	.	TRBV12-3/TRBV12-4
CASIAGTALTEAFF	TGTGCCAGCATTGCCGGGACAGCGCTAACTGAAGCTTTCTTT	TRBJ1-1	.	TRBD1	TRBV6-6
CASSAGSSSGPARDTQYF	TGTGCCAGCAGCGCAGGGTCGTCTTCGGGCCCCGCCCGGGATACGCAGTATTTT	TRBJ2-3	.	.	TRBV14
CSATNTGELFF	TGCAGTGCTACGAACACCGGGGAGCTGTTTTTT	TRBJ2-2	.	.	TRBV20-1
CSAAPGQGNNEQFF	TGCAGTGCAGCCCCGGGACAGGGCAACAATGAGCAGTTCTTC	TRBJ2-1	once	TRBD1	TRBV20-1
CASLLPEAGNNEQFF	TGTGCCAGCCTCCTCCCGGAGGCAGGGAACAATGAGCAGTTCTTC	TRBJ2-1	.	.	TRBV2
CASTQRRGKPYEQYF	TGTGCCAGCACACAAAGAAGGGGGAAGCCCTACGAGCAGTACTTC	TRBJ2-7	.	.	TRBV7-8
CASSLPGLAVRDTQYF	TGTGCCAGCAGCCTCCCCGGACTAGCGGTGCGGGATACGCAGTATTTT	TRBJ2-3	once	TRBD2	TRBV5-4
CASSQGLLAGGPETQYF	TGCGCCAGCAGCCAAGGACTACTAGCGGGGGGGCCAGAGACCCAGTACTTC	TRBJ2-5	.	TRBD2	TRBV4-1
CASSLTNTEAFF	TGTGCCAGCAGTCTCACCAACACTGAAGCTTTCTTT	TRBJ1-1	once	.	TRBV12-3/TRBV12-4
CASSQESQLSYTF	TGTGCCAGCAGCCAAGAAAGTCAGTTGAGCTACACCTTC	TRBJ1-2	.	.	TRBV3-1
CAISEESGGETQYF	TGTGCCATCAGTGAGGAAAGCGGGGGTGAGACCCAGTACTTC	TRBJ2-5	once	TRBD2	TRBV10-3
CSASRDSRNTEAFF	TGCAGTGCTAGTCGGGACAGTAGGAACACTGAAGCTTTCTTT	TRBJ1-1	.	TRBD1	TRBV20-1
CASSQGLPSAQYF	TGTGCCAGCAGCCAGGGACTACCCTCAGCCCAGTACTTC	TRBJ2-5	.	TRBD2	TRBV3-1
CSARSSSISNYGYTF	TGCAGTGCTAGATCGTCCAGCATTTCTAACTATGGCTACACCTTC	TRBJ1-2	.	.	TRBV20-1
CASSWGNSHSKETQYF	TGCGCCAGCAGCTGGGGCAACAGCCACAGCAAAGAGACCCAGTACTTC	TRBJ2-5	.	.	TRBV5-1
CAWKRTSGAVEQFF	TGTGCCTGGAAAAGAACTAGCGGGGCCGTAGAGCAGTTCTTC	TRBJ2-1	.	TRBD2	TRBV30
CASSVVLAGGYNEQFF	TGTGCCAGCAGCGTAGTCCTAGCGGGGGGTTACAATGAGCAGTTCTTC	TRBJ2-1	.	TRBD2	TRBV9
CSVQLGKGATNEKLFF	TGCAGCGTCCAATTGGGAAAGGGGGCGACTAATGAAAAACTGTTTTTT	TRBJ1-4	.	TRBD1	TRBV29-1
CASSPLRGSRGDTQYF	TGTGCCAGCAGCCCTCTTAGAGGCAGCCGCGGGGATACGCAGTATTTT	TRBJ2-3	.	.	TRBV28
CASTPMGTVYEQYF	TGTGCCAGCACCCCTATGGGGACAGTCTACGAGCAGTACTTC	TRBJ2-7	.	TRBD1	TRBV12-3/TRBV12-4
CASSRGLAGALDTQYF	TGTGCCAGCAGTCGCGGACTAGCGGGGGCCTTAGATACGCAGTATTTT	TRBJ2-3	once	TRBD2	TRBV12-3/TRBV12-4
CSAATLGPSNQPQHF	TGCAGTGCGGCCACCTTGGGTCCCAGCAATCAGCCCCAGCATTTT	TRBJ1-5	.	.	TRBV20-1
CASSTGLAGGQETQYF	TGTGCCAGCAGTACGGGACTAGCGGGGGGACAAGAGACCCAGTACTTC	TRBJ2-5	.	TRBD2	TRBV27
CASSLDVPRDEQYF	TGCGCCAGCAGTTTGGACGTACCCCGGGACGAGCAGTACTTC	TRBJ2-7	.	.	TRBV5-1
CSARLGLAGGLDTQYF	TGCAGTGCTAGGCTGGGACTAGCGGGGGGTCTGGATACGCAGTATTTT	TRBJ2-3	.	TRBD2	TRBV20-1
CASSFVSGEKPQHF	TGTGCCAGCAGCTTCGTCAGTGGGGAAAAGCCCCAGCATTTT	TRBJ1-5	.	.	TRBV7-9
CASSQVSAGELFF	TGTGCCAGCAGCCAAGTCTCAGCGGGGGAACTGTTTTTT	TRBJ2-2	.	TRBD2	TRBV4-2
CAWSVRYQETQYF	TGTGCCTGGAGTGTTAGATACCAAGAGACCCAGTACTTC	TRBJ2-5	.	.	TRBV30
CASSLAGDLEKLFF	TGTGCCAGCAGCTTAGCAGGGGACCTTGAAAAACTGTTTTTT	TRBJ1-4	.	.	TRBV11-2
CASSSRLSSGAEAFF	TGCGCCAGCAGCTCTAGACTGAGTTCGGGCGCTGAAGCTTTCTTT	TRBJ1-1	.	.	TRBV5-1
CASGTHATGHSYNSPLHF	TGTGCTAGTGGTACCCACGCGACAGGCCATTCCTATAATTCACCCCTCCACTTT	TRBJ1-6	.	.	TRBV12-5
CAAGPWGGQEDDEQYF	TGTGCCGCAGGACCCTGGGGGGGCCAGGAGGACGACGAGCAGTACTTC	TRBJ2-7	.	.	TRBV28
CASRWGQGNTEAFF	TGTGCCAGCAGATGGGGACAGGGCAACACTGAAGCTTTCTTT	TRBJ1-1	.	TRBD1	TRBV7-9
CASTKRDTQYF	TGTGCCAGCACCAAACGAGATACGCAGTATTTT	TRBJ2-3	.	.	TRBV11-2
CASSLALQRDYGYTF	TGTGCCAGCAGCTTGGCGTTACAGCGAGACTATGGCTACACCTTC	TRBJ1-2	.	.	TRBV5-6
CSARVGQGISPLHF	TGCAGTGCTAGAGTGGGACAGGGTATTTCACCCCTCCACTTT	TRBJ1-6	once	TRBD1	TRBV20-1
CATSSGVSYNEQFF	TGCGCCACCTCATCCGGGGTCTCCTACAATGAGCAGTTCTTC	TRBJ2-1	once	.	TRBV4-1